One and the same sample provided the 20 T cell receptor beta chains below, sequenced in a study of Graves' ophthalmopathy and Graves' hyperthyroidism. The TCR beta CDR3 regions underwent amplification from RNA transcripts. First-round RT-PCR with HTBI primers preceded a second-round multiplex PCR. Each CDR3 protein gets one entry after TCRdb re-called the multiplex PCR reads with MiXCR. This table has hundreds of thousands of distinct CDR3 sequences, about a fifth appearing once. Sample: peripheral blood. Receptors originate from a woman aged 18-30 years with stable Graves' hyperthyroidism. Some clones in this sample may be carry-over from other donors' samples.

This clonotype was recorded at least ten times. J is TRBJ1-5 and V is TRBV28; no reliable D call. This CDR3 has 14 amino acids. V was pared by 7 bases and J by 7 bases, with 17 bases between. CDR1 is MDHEN, CDR2 SYDVKM, per germline. CDR3: CASTVEARPQPQHF. CDR3 DNA: TGTGCCAGCACCGTCGAGGCCAGGCCCCAGCCCCAGCATTTT.

The chain links TRBV6-1 to TRBJ1-1; D gene unclear. Deletions cut 6 bases from V and 6 bases from J, with 14 bases between. The V gene's germline CDR1 is MNHNS and CDR2 SASEGT. The length of the CDR3 is 13 residues. CDR3 loop: CASSPLLAAEAFF. Here the CDR3 DNA reads TGTGCCAGCAGCCCGCTCTTAGCCGCTGAAGCTTTCTTT.

This clonotype was counted ten times or more. CDR3 protein: CASIPDRANTEAFF. The CDR3 coding sequence is TGCGCCAGCATCCCCGACAGGGCTAACACTGAAGCTTTCTTT. The chain uses TRBV5-1 and TRBJ1-1, with TRBD1 matching over 7 bases. The CDR3 consists of 14 residues. Germline CDR1 is SGHRS and CDR2 is YFSETQ. J gave up 2 bases and V 6 bases, and 7 bases lay outside the gene matches.

The chain carries TRBV12-3 or TRBV12-4 and TRBJ1-3; TRBD1 matches 7 bases. This CDR3 contains 13 residues. The CDR3 protein is CATGVISGNTIYF. The CDR3 nucleotides read TGTGCTACAGGGGTAATCTCTGGAAACACCATATATTTT.

The table lists this clonotype with a few counts. This chain uses TRBV4-1 with TRBJ1-2; D not resolved. The CDR3 is 17 residues long. Germline V gene lookup returns CDR1 MGHRA and CDR2 YSYEKL. V gave up 4 bases and J gave up 3 bases, with 21 bases separating them. The CDR3 sequence: CASSRADKYVLYYGYTF. DNA for the CDR3: TGCGCCAGCAGCCGAGCGGATAAATACGTGCTCTACTATGGCTACACCTTC.

The V gene is TRBV20-1, the J gene TRBJ2-7; 9 nucleotides align to TRBD1. The length of the CDR3 is 15 residues. After removal of 5 bases from V and 0 bases from J, the junction contained 8 bases not matched to a gene. Germline V gene lookup returns CDR1 DFQATT and CDR2 SNEGSKA (reference sequence). DNA for the CDR3: TGCAGTGCTCACGCGCCGGGACAGGGCTCCTACGAGCAGTACTTC. This codes for CSAHAPGQGSYEQYF.

This clonotype was seen many times. The chain uses TRBV5-1 and TRBJ1-6; D unresolved. This CDR3 contains 14 residues. V gave up 0 bases and J gave up 10 bases, with 11 bases separating them. Germline V gene lookup returns CDR1 SGHRS and CDR2 YFSETQ. CDR3 coding DNA: TGCGCCAGCAGCTTGGACAGTACCGGCTCACCCCTCCACTTT. It yields the protein CASSLDSTGSPLHF.

This chain links TRBV6-1 with TRBJ2-7; TRBD1 might be the D (6 bases). V was trimmed by 6 bases and J by 5 bases, leaving 14 bases between them. CDR1 is MNHNS, CDR2 SASEGT, per germline. The CDR3 sequence is 13 residues long. The CDR3 reads CASSPGQSHEQYF. In DNA, the CDR3 is TGTGCCAGCAGCCCCGGACAGTCCCACGAGCAGTACTTC.

In this sample, this clonotype turned up a few times. With a much larger clone just one base away, this may be a read error. Lacking the conserved final phenylalanine or tryptophan, this CDR3 likely reflects a read error. The chain joins TRBV19 to TRBJ1-5, with 9 bases aligning to TRBD1. CDR1 and CDR2 from the germline V gene are LNHDA and SQIVND (reference sequence). CDR3 length equals 15 residues. V lost 1 base to trimming and J lost 8 bases; unmatched junction nucleotides: 6. The CDR3 loop reads CASSIVGTGMKPQHL. The CDR3 DNA reads TGTGCCAGTAGTATAGTTGGGACAGGGATGAAGCCCCAGCATCTT.

The chain joins TRBV19 to TRBJ2-7; D might be TRBD2 (6 bases). Germline loops: CDR1 LNHDA, CDR2 SQIVND (reference sequence). The CDR3 is 14 residues long. Trimming shortened V by 6 bases and J by 4 bases, and 16 bases separated the two germline ends. The CDR3 DNA is TGTGCCAGTAGATCACGGGACTCAACATACGAGCAGTACTTC. This encodes CASRSRDSTYEQYF.

The chain is built from TRBV18 and TRBJ1-2; 7 bases line up with TRBD1. V shed 5 bases, J shed 6 bases, and the junction held 6 bases outside the gene matches. CDR3 size: 13 residues. Per the germline V gene, CDR1 is KGHSH and CDR2 is LQKENI. The CDR3: CASSTTGVDGYTF. The CDR3 region has the DNA TGTGCCAGCTCAACAACAGGGGTGGATGGCTACACCTTC.

This clonotype was detected ten times or more. The J gene is TRBJ2-7, the V gene TRBV28; 13 bases match TRBD2. CDR1 and CDR2 from the germline V gene are MDHEN and SYDVKM. After removal of 5 bases from V and 3 bases from J, the junction contained 19 bases not matched to a gene. CDR3 length: 20 amino acids. The CDR3 sequence: CASSPRPGTSGKNHLYEQYF. For the CDR3, the DNA is TGTGCCAGCAGTCCACGACCCGGGACTAGCGGGAAGAACCATCTCTACGAGCAGTACTTC.

The gene calls are TRBV5-1 and TRBJ1-2, with TRBD1 matching 10 bases. Germline assignment: CDR1 SGHRS and CDR2 YFSETQ. The CDR3 loop spans 15 amino acids. Trimming took 2 bases from V and 3 from J; bases not matched to a gene: 4. In nucleotides, the CDR3 is TGCGCCAGCAGCTTCCCCGGGACAGGGGACTATGGCTACACCTTC. Protein: CASSFPGTGDYGYTF.

The chain combines TRBV6-1 with TRBJ2-7, with 9 bases aligning to TRBD1. The V segment lost 8 bases and the J segment 5 bases; nucleotides outside the gene matches: 7. The CDR3 covers 13 residues. The germline CDR1 and CDR2 sequences are MNHNS and SASEGT. The CDR3 nucleotides are TGTGCCAGCGGGGACAGGGACAGGGACGAGCAGTACTTC. Its protein product is CASGDRDRDEQYF.

The chain uses TRBV28 and TRBJ2-7, with TRBD2 as a possible D gene (5 bases). The CDR3 covers 13 residues. CDR1 is MDHEN, CDR2 SYDVKM, per germline. Trimming shortened V by 2 bases and J by 7 bases, and 12 bases separated the two germline ends. CDR3 DNA: TGTGCCAGCAGTTTACCTCAGGAGCGGGAGCAGTACTTC. It translates to CASSLPQEREQYF.

This clonotype was counted at least ten times. The chain recombines TRBV29-1 with TRBJ2-7; a possible D gene is TRBD1 (6 bases). CDR1 SQVTM and CDR2 ANQGSEA come from the germline V gene. CDR3 size: 12 residues. V lost 5 bases to trimming and J lost 2 bases, with 10 bases between them. CDR3 region: CSVWGLTYEQYF. CDR3 sequence (DNA): TGCAGCGTTTGGGGGCTAACCTACGAGCAGTACTTC.

In its sample, this clonotype was seen many times. This chain links TRBV2 with TRBJ1-1; 9 bases match TRBD1. The CDR3 contains 14 residues. Germline V CDR1 and CDR2: SNHLY, FYNNEI. V gave up 4 bases and J gave up 5 bases; unmatched junction bases: 5. CDR3 sequence reads: CASSATGGETEAFF. The CDR3 nucleotides read TGTGCCAGCAGTGCTACAGGGGGCGAGACTGAAGCTTTCTTT.

This clonotype was picked up many times. The chain employs TRBV12-3 or TRBV12-4 and TRBJ1-1, with D unresolved. This CDR3 has 13 residues. Trimming cost V 1 base and J 10 bases, with 13 bases left between them. In DNA, the CDR3 is TGTGCCAGCAGTTTAGGGCCAGACCCCGGAGCTTTCTTT. This codes for CASSLGPDPGAFF.

In this sample, this clonotype turned up many times. The rearrangement links TRBV6-6 to TRBJ2-5, with D tentatively TRBD2 (7 bases). The CDR3 spans 15 residues. Germline CDR1 is MNHNY and CDR2 is SVGAGI (reference sequence). The V and J ends lost 2 bases and 5 bases respectively, with 15 bases between them. CDR3: CASSYRGARGETQYF. In nucleotides, the CDR3 is TGTGCCAGCAGTTACCGGGGGGCGCGGGGGGAGACCCAGTACTTC.

This clonotype has ten or more counts. The chain combines TRBV19 with TRBJ1-2; no reliable D call. From germline, CDR1 is LNHDA and CDR2 SQIVND (reference sequence). The CDR3 covers 14 residues. V lost 5 bases and J 1 base, leaving 11 bases between the germline ends. CDR3: CASSSGLNNYGYTF. Here the CDR3 DNA reads TGTGCCAGTAGTTCCGGACTCAATAACTATGGCTACACCTTC.